This TCR beta chain was sequenced for a study of blood T cell repertoires in COVID-19. Looking at the study overall: The samples span acute and convalescent COVID-19 from the United States, Italy and Spain.

The CDR3 is 13 amino acids. The V and J ends lost 4 bases and 4 bases respectively, with 10 bases between them. In germline, CDR1 is MNHEY, CDR2 SVGAGI. As originally analysed: Reference gene primer amplification in the assay estimated nucleated cell counts. Libraries were prepared by immunoSEQ multiplex PCR; TCRdb keeps only in-frame clonotypes and omits some of them. Clonal size and the V and J genes are those of that table, whereas D and trimming came from the DNA. The sample lists 20,000 to 25,000 clones; 85% to 90% were seen once. The source is a woman over 75 with acute or convalescent COVID-19. The chain employs TRBV6-5 and TRBJ1-2; D not resolved. The sequenced sample consisted of peripheral blood. The CDR3 is CASSSMRRYGYTF. As DNA, the CDR3 is TGTGCCAGCAGTTCCATGCGGCGCTATGGCTACACCTTC.